The 14 T cell receptor beta chains presented below share a single source sample, sequenced in a study of CD8 T cells in ankylosing spondylitis. TCRdb reprocessed the 5' RACE reads with MiXCR, giving one entry per CDR3 protein. Altogether around 140,000 distinct CDR3 sequences are present, approximately 10% being singletons, with the ten largest covering approximately 4%. The specimen was blood, either unsorted or a sorted T cell fraction (not recorded which). These receptors all come from a female donor with ankylosing spondylitis or in good health (not recorded which).

In its sample, this clonotype was seen many times. This chain links TRBV20-1 with TRBJ2-2; 13 bases align to TRBD2. CDR3 length: 15 residues. CDR1 and CDR2 (germline): DFQATT, SNEGSKA (reference sequence). V lost 5 bases to trimming and J lost 5 bases; unmatched junction nucleotides: 5. The CDR3 spells CSAGTSGTLTGELFF. The CDR3, as DNA: TGCAGTGCTGGGACTAGCGGGACATTGACCGGGGAGCTGTTTTTT.

V and J are TRBV5-1 and TRBJ2-7, with TRBD2 matching 11 bases. J lost 4 bases, V lost 7 bases, and 7 bases had no gene match. The germline gives CDR1 SGHRS, CDR2 YFSETQ. This CDR3 has 14 residues. As DNA, the CDR3 is TGCGCCAGCGGGCCGGGACTAGCGGCTTACGAGCAGTACTTC. The encoded protein is CASGPGLAAYEQYF.

As regards this clonotype: A read error may explain this, as a much larger clone is one base away. V usage is TRBV5-1 and J usage is TRBJ2-5, with no clear D. This CDR3 is built from 13 residues. In germline, CDR1 is SGHRS, CDR2 YFSETQ. This chain's CDR3 is CASSSQSQETQSF. The CDR3 DNA follows: TGCGCCAGCAGCTCCCAGTCGCAAGAGACCCAGTCCTTC.

This clonotype has ten or more counts. This sequence joins TRBV29-1 and TRBJ2-1; D is ambiguous. Trimming stripped 1 base from V and 0 bases from J, with 4 bases between. This CDR3 comprises 13 residues. Germline loops: CDR1 SQVTM, CDR2 ANQGSEA. The CDR3: CSVEADSYNEQFF. The DNA of the CDR3 is TGCAGCGTTGAAGCGGACTCCTACAATGAGCAGTTCTTC.

This clonotype was recorded many times. The rearrangement joins TRBV5-1 to TRBJ1-1; no firm D call. CDR1 is SGHRS and CDR2 is YFSETQ in the germline V gene. CDR3 length: 13 amino acids. Trimming pared 0 bases from V and 7 bases from J, leaving 10 bases between. The CDR3 loop reads CASSLEVAGEAFF. The CDR3 DNA is TGCGCCAGCAGCTTGGAGGTGGCCGGTGAAGCTTTCTTT.

This clonotype has a count of ten or more. CDR3 DNA sequence: TGTGCCATCAGTGAGACACAGGGGGCTGGAGAGCAGTACTTC. Its translation is CAISETQGAGEQYF. V gene TRBV10-3 combines with J gene TRBJ2-7, with 9 nucleotides matching TRBD1. The CDR3 runs 14 residues. Germline CDR1 reads ENHRY; CDR2 reads SYGVKD. The V and J ends lost 2 bases and 7 bases, in that order; junction bases with no gene match: 6.

This clonotype was observed a few times. The V call is TRBV12-3 or TRBV12-4, the J call TRBJ1-2; the match to TRBD1 covers 9 bases. With 0 bases clipped from V and 7 bases from J, the junction kept 6 bases outside the gene matches. There are 15 residues in the CDR3. For the CDR3, the DNA is TGTGCCAGCAGTTTAGCACCGGACAGGGGAGGTGGCTACACCTTC. Encoded protein: CASSLAPDRGGGYTF.

This clonotype was recorded at least ten times. This chain links TRBV20-1 with TRBJ2-7, with D unresolved. V gave up 6 bases and J gave up 3 bases, with 9 bases separating them. The germline V gene has CDR1 DFQATT and CDR2 SNEGSKA (reference sequence). The CDR3 covers 11 residues. The CDR3 here is CSAEKGYEQYF. The CDR3, as DNA: TGCAGTGCCGAGAAGGGCTACGAGCAGTACTTC.

Only a few counts were recorded for this clonotype. The chain employs TRBV15 and TRBJ2-1; D possibly corresponds to TRBD1 (6 bases). The CDR3 is 14 amino acids. Per the germline V gene, CDR1 is LNHNV and CDR2 is YYDKDF (reference sequence). Trimming shortened V by 0 bases and J by 12 bases, and 15 bases separated the two germline ends. In nucleotides, the CDR3 is TGTGCCACCAGCAGAGATCGGCAGGGGATGATGCAGTTCTTC. This codes for CATSRDRQGMMQFF.

There are many counts of this clonotype. The chain has TRBV10-3 and TRBJ2-7; tentative D call: TRBD1 (6 bases). Germline values: CDR1 ENHRY, CDR2 SYGVKD. The CDR3 consists of 14 residues. With 9 bases removed from V and 1 base from J, the gap between germline ends came to 16 bases. The DNA of the CDR3 is TGTGCCATTGGGGACCCAGGGGCTTCCTACGAGCAGTACTTC. Translated: CAIGDPGASYEQYF.

This clonotype has at least ten counts. This chain links TRBV11-2 with TRBJ2-2; 11 bases match TRBD2. The CDR3 is 17 residues long. CDR1 is SGHAT and CDR2 is FQNNGV in the germline V gene. V lost 3 bases to trimming and J lost 3 bases; unmatched junction nucleotides: 6. The CDR3 here is CASSFELAGAYTGELFF. In DNA, the CDR3 is TGTGCCAGCAGCTTCGAACTAGCGGGAGCATACACCGGGGAGCTGTTTTTT. Using reference TRBV11-2 and TRBJ2-2 for the parts outside the CDR3, the full variable domain is EAGVAQSPRYKIIEKRQSVAFWCNPISGHATLYWYQQILGQGPKLLIQFQNNGVVDDSQLPKDRFSAERLKGVDSTLKIQPAKLEDSAVYLCASSFELAGAYTGELFFGEGSRLTVL.

About this clonotype itself: At one end, the junction sequence differs from germline, possibly due to a read error. This chain links TRBV4-1 with TRBJ2-1; D call uncertain. Germline lookup yields CDR1 MGHRA and CDR2 YSYEKL. This CDR3 region has 16 residues. Here the CDR3 DNA reads TGCCCCAGCAGCCAAGATAGGGCAGGAACCTACAATGAGCAGTTCTTC. It translates to CPSSQDRAGTYNEQFF.

There are many counts of this clonotype. The rearrangement uses TRBV12-3 or TRBV12-4 and TRBJ2-5; no definite D call. CDR3 size: 11 residues. Between the trimmed V and J ends, which lost 3 bases and 4 bases, there was a span of 3 bases. CDR3 residues: CASSFGETQYF. The CDR3 coding sequence is TGTGCCAGCAGTTTTGGAGAGACCCAGTACTTC.

This clonotype was recorded at least ten times. The chain is built from TRBV12-3 or TRBV12-4 and TRBJ2-7; D unresolved. V dropped 6 bases and J dropped 4 bases, with 10 bases sitting between them. The CDR3 runs to 12 residues. CDR3 sequence reads: CASSTGRYEQYF. In DNA form, the CDR3 reads TGTGCCAGCAGCACCGGACGGTACGAGCAGTACTTC.